This T cell receptor (beta chain) stems from a study of cytomegalovirus exposure and HLA in healthy donors. Study summary: Some 85 million unique TCRs, all from HLA-typed donors, were included in an early release of the data. Whole-study results and caveats: TCR beta sequences reportedly predicted most subjects' HLA-A and HLA-B alleles accurately.

CDR3 length equals 15 residues. Trimming pared 5 bases from V and 3 bases from J, leaving 17 bases between. Germline V gene lookup returns CDR1 SGHTA and CDR2 FQGNSA. Donors counted as nominally healthy when sampled, yet unrecorded immune exposures were likely. With 60 Vbeta and 13 Jbeta primers, the PCR was carried out. Profiled with immunoSEQ multiplex PCR; TCRdb holds only in-frame clones, not every one. The table shows under 130,000 clones, with approximately 70% occurring only once. With regard to this clone: What it binds is not known.

The V call is TRBV7-2, the J call TRBJ2-7, with a possible D match to TRBD1 (6 bases). The sequenced sample was PBMCs. This clonotype originated in a man aged 25-45 years in good health and CMV-seronegative. Here the CDR3 DNA reads TGTGCCAGCAGCCGCCGTTCGACAGGATACTACGAGCAGTACTTC. Protein product: CASSRRSTGYYEQYF.